The sequence of this TCR beta chain was determined in a study of blood T cell repertoires in COVID-19. Overall study: Researchers got acute and convalescent COVID-19 samples from the United States, Italy and Spain. Nucleic acid was either cDNA or gDNA, and it came from T cells, B-cell-depleted T cells, or PBMCs.

Authors' analysis steps: The assay estimated nucleated cells by amplifying reference gene primers. Sequenced by immunoSEQ multiplex PCR; TCRdb stores in-frame clones only, minus some. The D gene and trimming were derived from the DNA, and the V and J assignments and clone size from that table. The data contain about 24,000 clones, about 87% of them seen just once; the ten biggest clones take up around 25%. This clone came up a few times. Other DNA variants within this sample encode the same CDR3. The CDR3 totals 16 residues. V lost 4 bases to trimming and J lost 2 bases; unmatched junction nucleotides: 1. Germline CDR1 LGHDT, CDR2 YNNKEL (reference sequence).

The sequence was obtained from a human donor with active COVID-19. The donor label of this sample is uncertain. The sequenced sample was peripheral blood. V gene TRBV3-1 (or the pseudogene TRBV3-2) combines with J gene TRBJ2-5, with 16 bases that match TRBD2. Here the CDR3 reads CASSPGLAGGQETQYF. CDR3 in DNA: TGTGCCAGCAGCCCGGGACTAGCGGGGGGGCAAGAGACCCAGTACTTC.